This TCR beta chain was identified in a study of identical twins. Findings of the study overall: Insertions ran lower in abundant cord blood beta clonotypes, though not in memory repertoires. Analyses of zero insertions could, in part, be confounded by invariant MAIT and iNKT cells.

The germline V gene encodes CDR1 SQVTM and CDR2 ANQGSEA. Trimming took 0 bases from V and 0 from J, leaving 10 bases between them. This CDR3 has 15 residues. As for this clonotype: Antigen specificity is unknown.

It was template switching that added a universal primer site, and there were unique molecular identifiers on the cDNA. TCRdb recomputed calls from the 5' RACE reads with MiXCR, one row per CDR3 protein. The sample contains about 900,000 distinct CDR3 sequences, 9% to 15% of which appear only once. These data were also filed under a second study, of yellow fever vaccine responses in identical twins. Per that study: The authors reported partly convergent, partly personalized vaccine responses in identical twins.

The sequence derives from a woman aged 18-35 years in good health. Source material: PBMCs. The chain employs TRBV29-1 and TRBJ2-3, with D unclear. Written as DNA, the CDR3 is TGCAGCGTTGAAGACATCCGATCGAGCACAGATACGCAGTATTTT. Its translation is CSVEDIRSSTDTQYF.